The source of this TCR beta chain is a study of graft-versus-host responses after intestinal transplantation. Study at large: Multivisceral, liver-intestinal, or isolated intestinal grafts went to recipients.

Whole-study results and caveats: GvH clones occurred in recipient marrow; some first appeared in ileum or blood. HvG clone declines early post-transplant were associated with peak circulating GvH levels.

There are 15 residues in the CDR3. V was cut by 1 base and J by 0 bases, with 10 bases left in between. Germline values: CDR1 SNHLY, CDR2 FYNNEI. With regard to this clone: What it binds is unknown.

Sequencing was performed with immunoSEQ multiplex PCR; in TCRdb, only in-frame clones are kept and a portion is missing. The table lists some 25,000 clones, around 94% of them singletons. Material: PBMCs, obtained 30 days after intestinal transplant. The source is a human patient who received an intestinal transplant, so some T cells may come from the graft donor. V usage is TRBV2 and J usage is TRBJ2-7, with D unresolved. The DNA for the CDR3 is TGTGCCAGCAGTGAAGGCTTAGGGAACTCCTACGAGCAGTACTTC. Its protein product is CASSEGLGNSYEQYF. Supplemented by reference TRBV2 and TRBJ2-7, the full variable domain reads EPEVTQTPSHQVTQMGQEVILRCVPISNHLYFYWYRQILGQKVEFLVSFYNNEISEKSEIFDDQFSVERPDGSNFTLKIRSTKLEDSAMYFCASSEGLGNSYEQYFGPGTRLTVT.